This T cell receptor beta chain derives from a study of blood T cell repertoires in COVID-19. About the research overall: There were acute and convalescent COVID-19 samples, and they came from the United States, Italy and Spain. Sources were T cells, B-cell-depleted T cells, or PBMCs; the material itself was cDNA or gDNA.

Authors' methods: It was from reference gene primer amplification that nucleated cell counts were estimated. Produced via immunoSEQ multiplex PCR; TCRdb's table is partial and in-frame only. The D gene and trimming were derived from the DNA, and the V and J assignments and clone size from that table. The sample includes 150,000 to 160,000 clones, about 80% of them seen just once. Germline values: CDR1 GTSNPN, CDR2 SVGIG (reference sequence). The V and J ends lost 1 base and 1 base respectively, with 14 bases between them. There are 16 residues in the CDR3. V gene TRBV30 combines with J gene TRBJ1-5, with D tentatively TRBD1 (5 bases). This receptor was taken from an older woman with acute or convalescent COVID-19. The material sequenced was peripheral blood. Written as DNA, the CDR3 is TGTGCCTGGAGTGGCGGTACGGGGGGGAGCAATCAGCCCCAGCATTTT. Its translation is CAWSGGTGGSNQPQHF.